This is a list of T cell receptor beta chains from one sample in a study of T-cell memory formation after mild COVID-19. MiXCR, applied by TCRdb to the 5' RACE reads, yields one record per CDR3 protein. The table includes fewer than 250,000 distinct CDR3 sequences, around 27% detected once. Sequencing used PBMCs or a T cell subset sorted from them (not recorded which). These receptors were obtained from an adult woman who had mild COVID-19 (a few samples of this study predate the infection). Cell type and time point are not known. The conserved cysteine and the conserved F or W are not part of the CDR3 here. The size of a clone is reported for some rows only, either as once, few or many, or as a class for expanded clones.

clone size,CDR3 length,V gene,CDR3 protein
few,14,TRBV6-5,ASSRTRGLTYNEQF
.,15,TRBV12-3/TRBV12-4,ASSFYPDSYSNQPQH
.,13,TRBV7-2,ASSKSRGRGTEAF
.,12,TRBV6-2/TRBV6-3,ASSYVGSSYEQY
.,11,TRBV24-1,ATSDSAGYEQY
.,10,TRBV28,ASSPGLRELF
.,15,TRBV6-2/TRBV6-3,ASSYRKLAGGTYEQY
few,14,TRBV12-3/TRBV12-4,ASSPRTGGPTGELF
.,12,TRBV7-6,ASTRAGDMDTQY
few,13,TRBV19,ASSIVVSGANVLT
.,11,TRBV12-3/TRBV12-4,ASTREYNQPQH
few,16,TRBV7-9,ASSLTQGAAPGANVLT
.,13,TRBV7-3,ASSLSLARNNEQF
few,12,TRBV24-1,ATSESSGSYEQY
once,13,TRBV5-1,ASSLDLGRASGYT
.,12,TRBV29-1,SVELPGLVNEQF
.,15,TRBV9,ASSVGGGRRAKNIQY
.,10,TRBV30,ACVPSGAEAF
.,13,TRBV5-1,ASSQNPGVQNIQY
.,13,TRBV20-1,SAKVWTGGTHGYT
.,14,TRBV5-1,ASSGSLAGNLYEQY
many,15,TRBV9,ASSVDDRGYHSNEQF
few,10,TRBV29-1,SVEDHSYEQY
.,12,TRBV6-5,ASSHSYEGTEAF